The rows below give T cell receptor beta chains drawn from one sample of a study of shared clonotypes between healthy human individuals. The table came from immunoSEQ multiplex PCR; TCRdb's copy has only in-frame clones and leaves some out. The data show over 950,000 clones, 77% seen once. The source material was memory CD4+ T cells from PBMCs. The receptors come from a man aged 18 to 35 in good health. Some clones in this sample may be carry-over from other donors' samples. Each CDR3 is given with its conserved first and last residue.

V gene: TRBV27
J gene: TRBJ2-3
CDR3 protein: CASSFLVADTQYF

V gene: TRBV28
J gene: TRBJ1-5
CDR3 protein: CASAITPNQPQHF

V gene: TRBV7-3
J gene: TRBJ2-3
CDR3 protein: CASSLGRSADTQYF

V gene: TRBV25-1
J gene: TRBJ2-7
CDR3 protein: CASSEFRGDADEQYF

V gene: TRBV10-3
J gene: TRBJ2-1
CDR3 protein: CAISRIAGLQEEQFF

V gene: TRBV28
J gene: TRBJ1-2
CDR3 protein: CASSLPLSGANTF

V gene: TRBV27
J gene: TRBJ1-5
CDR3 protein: CASSRTGINSGNQPQHF

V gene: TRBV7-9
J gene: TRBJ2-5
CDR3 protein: CASSLERATQYF

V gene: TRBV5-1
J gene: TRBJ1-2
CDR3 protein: CASSLGFRGTYGYTF

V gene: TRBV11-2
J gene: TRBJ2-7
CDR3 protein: CASSLVGEQYF

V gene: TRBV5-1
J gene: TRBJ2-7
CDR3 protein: CASSRTGESYEQYF

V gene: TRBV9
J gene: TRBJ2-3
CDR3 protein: CASSVASAARDTQYF

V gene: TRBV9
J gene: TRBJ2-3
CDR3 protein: CASAGGVSDTQYF

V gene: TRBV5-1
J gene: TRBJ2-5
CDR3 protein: CASTQARGEETQYF

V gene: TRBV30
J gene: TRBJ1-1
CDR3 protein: CAWGAGNEAFF

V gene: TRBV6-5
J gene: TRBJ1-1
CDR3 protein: CASRQTGGKKTEAFF

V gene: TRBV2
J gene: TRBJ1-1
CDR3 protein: CASSSQLQVSEAFF

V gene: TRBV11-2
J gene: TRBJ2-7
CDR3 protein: CASSRTRGGSVSYEQYF

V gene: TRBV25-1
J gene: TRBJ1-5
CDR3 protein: CASTSSGGIRHF

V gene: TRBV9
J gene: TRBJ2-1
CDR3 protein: CASSAPGRDNEQFF

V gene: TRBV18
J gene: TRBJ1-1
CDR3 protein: CASSPANTEAFF

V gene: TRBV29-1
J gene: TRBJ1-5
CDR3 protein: CGGEGCNQPQHF

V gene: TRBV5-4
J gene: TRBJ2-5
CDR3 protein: CASSRDRTDETQYF

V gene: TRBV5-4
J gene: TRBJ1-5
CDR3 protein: CASSLGTGGSNQPQHF

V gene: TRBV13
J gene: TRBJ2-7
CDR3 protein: CASSLASGKLTYEQYF

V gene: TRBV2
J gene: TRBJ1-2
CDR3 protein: CASSRMLGYGYTF

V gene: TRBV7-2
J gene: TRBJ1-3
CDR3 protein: CASSLQTGAGNTIYF